This note documents a single T cell receptor beta chain sequence. A read error may account for a junction end that differs from germline. This sample was taken from a study of blood T cell repertoires in COVID-19. Overall study: Sites across the United States, Italy and Spain contributed samples from acute and convalescent COVID-19.

Germline V gives CDR1 MNHEY, CDR2 SVGAGI. This CDR3 is 15 amino acids long. TCRdb's table, derived via immunoSEQ multiplex PCR, lists solely in-frame clones and lacks some. The sample yields about 110,000 clones, approximately 80% seen once. Input material: peripheral blood. The sequence came from a woman in her 70s with acute or convalescent COVID-19. This chain joins TRBV6-5 and TRBJ1-2; 12 nucleotides match TRBD1. The CDR3 nucleotides read TGTGCCAGCAGCAGGACGGGACAGGGGGCGTGGGGTACCTCCTTC. It encodes CASSRTGQGAWGTSF.